This T cell receptor (beta chain) was found in a study of T cell responses to AZD1222 COVID-19 vaccine. Assay used: immunoSEQ multiplex PCR; TCRdb lists only in-frame clones, some missing. The table records roughly 110,000 clones, almost 90% of them present only once. V was cut by 4 bases and J by 8 bases, with 8 bases left in between. Germline CDR1 is MNHNY and CDR2 is SVGAGI (reference sequence). The CDR3 has 11 amino acids. This sequence was found in an adult in good health. This material consisted of peripheral blood, taken on day 0 of AZD1222 vaccination. The V call is TRBV6-6, the J call TRBJ1-1; D ambiguous. DNA of the CDR3: TGTGCCAGCAGTTCAGTTAACGAAGCTTTCTTT. It specifies CASSSVNEAFF.